A single sample gave rise to the 30 T cell receptor beta chains below, sequenced in a study of shared clonotypes between healthy human individuals. Profiling relied on immunoSEQ multiplex PCR, and the TCRdb table lists in-frame clones only, not all of them. Of approximately 1,000,000 clones in the sample, about 80% were seen once. Sequencing input: memory CD4+ T cells from PBMCs. As for subset: CD45RA-negative fraction. The receptors were sampled from a man between 18 and 29 years old in good health. Some clones in this sample may be carry-over from other donors' samples.

CDR3 sequence reads: CASSVGMTGTYEQYF. CDR3 DNA sequence: TGTGCCAGCAGCGTAGGAATGACAGGGACCTACGAGCAGTACTTC. The rearrangement uses TRBV9 and TRBJ2-7; 7 positions agree with TRBD1. The CDR3 runs 15 residues. In germline, CDR1 is SGDLS, CDR2 YYNGEE. J lost 2 bases, V lost 0 bases, and 5 bases had no gene match. The whole variable domain, filled in from reference TRBV9 and TRBJ2-7, reads DSGVTQTPKHLITATGQRVTLRCSPRSGDLSVYWYQQSLDQGLQFLIQYYNGEERAKGNILERFSAQQFPDLHSELNLSSLELGDSALYFCASSVGMTGTYEQYFGPGTRLTVT.

V and J are TRBV9 and TRBJ2-1; the D gene is possibly TRBD2 (7 bases). V was clipped by 4 bases and J by 5 bases, with 19 bases between them. Germline-derived CDR1 and CDR2 are SGDLS and YYNGEE. There are 16 residues in the CDR3. The CDR3 bases are TGTGCCAGCAGCCCGAGGGGGGGCGGAGTCCACAATGAGCAGTTCTTC. Translating it yields CASSPRGGGVHNEQFF.

This chain links TRBV11-2 with TRBJ2-7; 7 bases are a match to TRBD1. The J segment lost 4 bases and the V segment lost 5 bases, leaving 5 bases of the junction unmatched. Per germline, CDR1 SGHAT and CDR2 FQNNGV. The CDR3 totals 13 residues. CDR3 sequence (DNA): TGTGCCAGCAGCCCGGGACAGCCATACGAGCAGTACTTC. It translates to CASSPGQPYEQYF. The full variable domain, its missing parts supplied by reference TRBV11-2 and TRBJ2-7, is EAGVAQSPRYKIIEKRQSVAFWCNPISGHATLYWYQQILGQGPKLLIQFQNNGVVDDSQLPKDRFSAERLKGVDSTLKIQPAKLEDSAVYLCASSPGQPYEQYFGPGTRLTVT.

The rearrangement joins TRBV28 to TRBJ2-1; maybe TRBD2 (5 bases). Germline CDR1 reads MDHEN; CDR2 reads SYDVKM. There are 12 residues in the CDR3. CDR3 sequence: CSTGYSYNEQFF. DNA for the CDR3: TGTTCCACGGGGTACTCCTACAATGAGCAGTTCTTC.

The J gene is TRBJ2-5, the V gene TRBV7-2, with no clear D. Trimming took off 5 bases at V and 9 bases at J, with 13 bases between the two ends. Germline CDR1 is SGHTA and CDR2 is FQGNSA. This CDR3 has 12 residues. The CDR3: CASSPPARAQYF. CDR3 DNA sequence: TGTGCCAGCAGCCCCCCCGCGCGAGCCCAGTACTTC. Full variable domain (outside the CDR3, taken from reference TRBV7-2 and TRBJ2-5): GAGVSQSPSNKVTEKGKDVELRCDPISGHTALYWYRQSLGQGLEFLIYFQGNSAPDKSGLPSDRFSAERTGGSVSTLTIQRTQQEDSAVYLCASSPPARAQYFGPGTRLLVL.

This clone was detected only a few times. The chain couples TRBV6-1 to TRBJ1-1; D is undetermined. From germline, CDR1 is MNHNS and CDR2 SASEGT. There are 12 residues in the CDR3. Trimming pared 7 bases from V and 7 bases from J, leaving 13 bases between. The CDR3 DNA is TGTGCCAGCATGGTTCTTTCTAGTGAAGCTTTCTTT. Translation gives CASMVLSSEAFF.

The V gene is TRBV25-1, the J gene TRBJ1-1, with D possibly matching TRBD1 (5 bases). The ends were cut back, 8 bases at V and 4 bases at J, with 8 bases in the middle. Germline values: CDR1 MGHDK, CDR2 SYGVNS. The CDR3 loop spans 11 amino acids. CDR3 DNA: TGTGCCAGCCCTGGGGGCACTGAAGCTTTCTTT. Amino acids: CASPGGTEAFF.

V usage is TRBV4-2 and J usage is TRBJ1-1; 8 bases match TRBD1. There are 16 residues in the CDR3. J lost 5 bases, V lost 0 bases, and 8 bases had no gene match. The germline CDR1 and CDR2 sequences are LGHNA and YNFKEQ. CDR3 bases: TGTGCCAGCAGCCAAGATGCCCGACAGGGGCGAACTGAAGCTTTCTTT. Its protein is CASSQDARQGRTEAFF.

A few counts support this clone. V and J are TRBV28 and TRBJ1-2, with D maybe TRBD1 (6 bases). Germline lookup yields CDR1 MDHEN and CDR2 SYDVKM. The CDR3 runs 15 residues. Trimming cost V 4 bases and J 0 bases, with 12 bases left between them. The CDR3 loop is CASSSTGETNYGYTF. In nucleotides, the CDR3 is TGTGCCAGCAGTTCGACAGGAGAGACTAACTATGGCTACACCTTC.

This clone appeared a single time. This chain connects TRBV5-1 to TRBJ2-3; D remains unclear. Germline V CDR1 and CDR2: SGHRS, YFSETQ. Trimming took 3 bases from V and 2 from J, leaving 10 bases between them. The CDR3 is made up of 14 amino acids. CDR3 protein: CASSSRTHTDTQYF. As DNA, the CDR3 is TGCGCCAGCAGCTCCCGGACGCACACAGATACGCAGTATTTT.

The genes are TRBV6-5 and TRBJ2-7, with 8 bases fitting TRBD1. The CDR3 length is 13 residues. V was clipped by 10 bases and J by 3 bases; unmatched bases: 8. Germline loops: CDR1 MNHEY, CDR2 SVGAGI. CDR3 protein: CATRAGGGYEQYF. The CDR3 DNA reads as TGTGCCACCAGGGCAGGGGGCGGCTACGAGCAGTACTTC.

The rearrangement uses TRBV19 and TRBJ2-5; TRBD1 matches at 8 bases. The germline V gene has CDR1 LNHDA and CDR2 SQIVND (reference sequence). The CDR3 is 15 residues long. Trimming took 3 bases from V and 5 from J; bases not matched to a gene: 8. The DNA of the CDR3 is TGTGCCAGTAGTATGTCAGGGGGCACTCTGGAGACCCAGTACTTC. Translated: CASSMSGGTLETQYF.

V gene TRBV5-6 combines with J gene TRBJ1-1; D is undetermined. CDR3 length: 13 residues. The V end was cut by 4 bases, the J end by 1 base, with 8 bases between. Germline CDR1 SGHDT, CDR2 YYEEEE. The DNA for the CDR3 is TGTGCCAGCAGCCTTAAGAGGAACACTGAAGCTTTCTTT. It translates to CASSLKRNTEAFF.

At least ten counts were recorded for this clone. Other DNA variants within this sample encode the same CDR3. This chain connects TRBV28 to TRBJ2-7; the match to TRBD2 covers 10 bases. J lost 3 bases, V lost 2 bases, and 4 bases had no gene match. The CDR3 sequence is 15 residues long. The V gene's germline CDR1 is MDHEN and CDR2 SYDVKM. The CDR3, as DNA: TGTGCCAGCAGTTTAAGTCCTAGCGGGAGCTACGAGCAGTACTTC. Protein sequence: CASSLSPSGSYEQYF.

V and J are TRBV5-1 and TRBJ2-2; no firm D call. CDR1 is SGHRS and CDR2 is YFSETQ in the germline V gene. V was cut by 4 bases and J by 5 bases, with 12 bases left in between. The CDR3 extends over 14 amino acids. The CDR3 DNA follows: TGCGCCAGCAGCCCCCAAGAAGCGACCGGGGAGCTGTTTTTT. It codes for CASSPQEATGELFF.

Of note for this clone: The same CDR3 can be traced to other DNA sequences in this sample. V and J are TRBV29-1 and TRBJ2-3; TRBD1 agrees at 7 bases. Trimming took 5 bases from V and 2 from J; bases not matched to a gene: 7. Germline CDR1 and CDR2: SQVTM and ANQGSEA. This CDR3 comprises 14 residues. The DNA for the CDR3 is TGCAGCGTTCGACAGGGTTTATCCACAGATACGCAGTATTTT. It codes for CSVRQGLSTDTQYF.

The chain uses TRBV5-4 and TRBJ2-7; 10 bases match TRBD2. CDR3 length equals 17 residues. The ends lost 4 bases at V and 4 bases at J; junction bases unmatched: 14. Germline V CDR1 and CDR2: SGHNT, YYREEE (reference sequence). CDR3 region: CASSRGGASGSHYEQYF. Written as DNA, the CDR3 is TGTGCCAGCAGCCGGGGCGGGGCTAGCGGGAGCCATTACGAGCAGTACTTC.

The chain combines TRBV28 with TRBJ1-5; D is possibly TRBD1 (5 bases). Germline V gene data show CDR1 as MDHEN and CDR2 as SYDVKM. Trimming shortened V by 4 bases and J by 6 bases, and 16 bases separated the two germline ends. CDR3 size: 15 residues. The DNA of the CDR3 is TGTGCCAGCAGTTCCACGACGGGGACCGGTCAGCCCCAGCATTTT. Translated: CASSSTTGTGQPQHF. Full variable domain (outside the CDR3, taken from reference TRBV28 and TRBJ1-5): DVKVTQSSRYLVKRTGEKVFLECVQDMDHENMFWYRQDPGLGLRLIYFSYDVKMKEKGDIPEGYSVSREKKERFSLILESASTNQTSMYLCASSSTTGTGQPQHFGDGTRLSIL.

In its sample, this clone was seen a few times. The chain uses TRBV5-1 and TRBJ2-1; 7 nucleotides agree with TRBD2. V was clipped by 4 bases and J by 8 bases; unmatched bases: 12. The CDR3 runs to 15 residues. Germline assignment: CDR1 SGHRS and CDR2 YFSETQ. The CDR3 coding sequence is TGCGCCAGCAGCCCGGGACTACTGGGTGGCGATGAGCAGTTCTTC. It yields the protein CASSPGLLGGDEQFF.

In this sample, this clone turned up once. The chain couples TRBV5-6 to TRBJ2-3; 8 bases match TRBD1. The CDR3 sequence is 17 residues long. V lost 3 bases and J lost 0; bases outside the gene matches: 9. Germline V lookup: CDR1 SGHDT, CDR2 YYEEEE. CDR3 loop: CASSYGTGRSSTDTQYF. The CDR3 bases are TGTGCCAGCAGCTATGGGACAGGACGATCTAGCACAGATACGCAGTATTTT.

This clone was recorded only once. The chain recombines TRBV4-3 with TRBJ2-7; 7 bases fit TRBD1. V lost 2 bases and J lost 7; bases outside the gene matches: 8. Germline values: CDR1 LGHNA, CDR2 YSLEER. This CDR3 spans 14 amino acids. In DNA form, the CDR3 reads TGCGCCAGCAGCCAACCCCACAGGGGAGCAGAGCAGTACTTC. Translated: CASSQPHRGAEQYF.

This chain joins TRBV10-3 and TRBJ2-3; D gene uncertain. Trimming left V 2 bases short and J 4 bases short, with 4 bases between. Germline V gives CDR1 ENHRY, CDR2 SYGVKD. The CDR3 runs 12 residues. The CDR3 region is CAISESPDTQYF. DNA of the CDR3: TGTGCCATCAGTGAGAGTCCAGATACGCAGTATTTT.

In DNA form, the CDR3 reads TGTGCCAGCTCACCACAAAGGAAGGCTGGAAACACCATATATTTT. Translated: CASSPQRKAGNTIYF. V gene TRBV18 combines with J gene TRBJ1-3, with D unresolved. The CDR3 contains 15 residues. V shed 1 base and J shed 2 bases, with 9 bases lying between them. Germline V gene sequence: CDR1 KGHSH, CDR2 LQKENI.

V and J are TRBV19 and TRBJ2-5; tentative D call: TRBD1 (6 bases). Per germline, CDR1 LNHDA and CDR2 SQIVND (reference sequence). CDR3 length equals 15 residues. The germline V and J ends were trimmed by 6 bases and 5 bases, with 19 bases remaining between them. The CDR3 bases are TGTGCCAGTAGCCTATACCGGGACATCGGCGAGACCCAGTACTTC. Translating gives CASSLYRDIGETQYF.

CDR3 in amino acids: CSVPEQGLSGANVLTF. Here the CDR3 DNA reads TGCAGCGTTCCTGAGCAGGGCCTCTCTGGGGCCAACGTCCTGACTTTC. The chain is built from TRBV29-1 and TRBJ2-6; D may be TRBD1 (5 bases). Deletions cut 5 bases from V and 0 bases from J, with 14 bases between. The CDR3 spans 16 residues. Germline CDR1 is SQVTM and CDR2 is ANQGSEA. Filled out from reference TRBV29-1 and TRBJ2-6, the complete variable domain reads SAVISQKPSRDICQRGTSLTIQCQVDSQVTMMFWYRQQPGQSLTLIATANQGSEATYESGFVIDKFPISRPNLTFSTLTVSNMSPEDSSIYLCSVPEQGLSGANVLTFGAGSRLTVL.

This chain connects TRBV7-2 to TRBJ2-7; D uncertain. This CDR3 contains 16 residues. V was clipped by 3 bases and J by 0 bases, with 15 bases between them. The V gene's germline CDR1 is SGHTA and CDR2 FQGNSA. The CDR3 nucleotides read TGTGCCAGCAGCTTCTACTCGACTTGGAGCTCCTACGAGCAGTACTTC. Translating it yields CASSFYSTWSSYEQYF.

The V call is TRBV7-2, the J call TRBJ1-1; no clear D gene. The CDR3 consists of 13 residues. Deletions cut 3 bases from V and 6 bases from J, with 11 bases between. Germline CDR1 is SGHTA and CDR2 is FQGNSA. CDR3: CASSFRWAAEAFF. CDR3 nucleotides: TGTGCCAGCAGCTTCCGGTGGGCGGCTGAAGCTTTCTTT.

This CDR3 is CATSRARDRVYEQYF. The CDR3 DNA is TGTGCCACCAGCAGAGCTAGGGACAGGGTATACGAGCAGTACTTC. The gene calls are TRBV15 and TRBJ2-7; TRBD1 matches at 9 bases. After removal of 1 base from V and 4 bases from J, the junction contained 5 bases not matched to a gene. Germline-derived CDR1 and CDR2 are LNHNV and YYDKDF (reference sequence). The CDR3 runs 15 residues.

The rearrangement uses TRBV5-6 and TRBJ2-2; D gene unclear. Germline CDR1 is SGHDT and CDR2 is YYEEEE. The CDR3 spans 15 residues. V was pared by 0 bases and J by 1 base, with 7 bases between. In nucleotides, the CDR3 is TGTGCCAGCAGCTTGGACATCTGGAACACCGGGGAGCTGTTTTTT. Translation: CASSLDIWNTGELFF.

The rearrangement uses TRBV5-4 and TRBJ2-5, with 8 bases that match TRBD1. The CDR3 sequence is 14 residues long. Per the germline V gene, CDR1 is SGHNT and CDR2 is YYREEE (reference sequence). V dropped 3 bases and J dropped 1; count of bases not matched to a gene: 2. For the CDR3, the DNA is TGTGCCAGCAGCTCGACAGGGGTCCAAGAGACCCAGTACTTC. This sequence encodes CASSSTGVQETQYF.